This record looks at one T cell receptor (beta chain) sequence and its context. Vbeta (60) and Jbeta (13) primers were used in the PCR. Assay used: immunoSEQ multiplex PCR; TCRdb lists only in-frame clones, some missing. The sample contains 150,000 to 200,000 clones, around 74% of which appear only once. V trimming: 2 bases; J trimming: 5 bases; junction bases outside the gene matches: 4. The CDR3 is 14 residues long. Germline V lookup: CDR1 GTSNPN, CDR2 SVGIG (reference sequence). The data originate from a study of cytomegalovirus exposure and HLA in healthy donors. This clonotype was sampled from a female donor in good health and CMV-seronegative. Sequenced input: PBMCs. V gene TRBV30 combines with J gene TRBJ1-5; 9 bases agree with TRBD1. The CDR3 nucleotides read TGTGCCTGGAGTCTAGACAGGGGGGATCAGCCCCAGCATTTT. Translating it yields CAWSLDRGDQPQHF.